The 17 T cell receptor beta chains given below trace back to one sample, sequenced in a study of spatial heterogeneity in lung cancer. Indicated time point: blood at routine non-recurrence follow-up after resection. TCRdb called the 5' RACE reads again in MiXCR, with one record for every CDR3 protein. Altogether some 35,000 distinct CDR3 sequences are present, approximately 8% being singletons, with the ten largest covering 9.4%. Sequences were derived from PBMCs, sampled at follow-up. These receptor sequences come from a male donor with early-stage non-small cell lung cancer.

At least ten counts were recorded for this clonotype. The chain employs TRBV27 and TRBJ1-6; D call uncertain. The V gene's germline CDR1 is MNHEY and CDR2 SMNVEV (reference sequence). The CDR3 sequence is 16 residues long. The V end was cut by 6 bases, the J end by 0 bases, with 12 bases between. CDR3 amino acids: CASSPRGSSYNSPLHF. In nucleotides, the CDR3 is TGTGCCAGCAGCCCCCGAGGGAGCTCCTATAATTCACCCCTCCACTTT.

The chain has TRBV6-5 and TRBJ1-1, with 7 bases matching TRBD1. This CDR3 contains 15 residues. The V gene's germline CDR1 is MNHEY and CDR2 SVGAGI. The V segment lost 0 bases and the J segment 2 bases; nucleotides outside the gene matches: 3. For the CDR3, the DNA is TGTGCCAGCAGTTACTCCCGGGACAGAAACACTGAAGCTTTCTTT. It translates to CASSYSRDRNTEAFF.

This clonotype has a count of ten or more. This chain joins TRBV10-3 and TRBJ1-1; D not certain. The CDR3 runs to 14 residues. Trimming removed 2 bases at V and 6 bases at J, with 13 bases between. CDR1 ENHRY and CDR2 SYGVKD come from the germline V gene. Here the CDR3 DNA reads TGTGCCATCAGTGAGCTCGAGCAAGGGCCTGAAGCTTTCTTT. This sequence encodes CAISELEQGPEAFF.

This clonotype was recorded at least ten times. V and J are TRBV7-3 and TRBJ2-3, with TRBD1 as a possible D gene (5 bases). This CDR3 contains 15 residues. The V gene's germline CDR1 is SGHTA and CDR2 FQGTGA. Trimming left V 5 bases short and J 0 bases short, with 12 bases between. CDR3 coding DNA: TGTGCCAGCAGCCCAGGGTTTACTAGCACAGATACGCAGTATTTT. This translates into CASSPGFTSTDTQYF. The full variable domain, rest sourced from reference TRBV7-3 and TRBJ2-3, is GAGVSQTPSNKVTEKGKYVELRCDPISGHTALYWYRQSLGQGPEFLIYFQGTGAADDSGLPNDRFFAVRPEGSVSTLKIQRTERGDSAVYLCASSPGFTSTDTQYFGPGTRLTVL.

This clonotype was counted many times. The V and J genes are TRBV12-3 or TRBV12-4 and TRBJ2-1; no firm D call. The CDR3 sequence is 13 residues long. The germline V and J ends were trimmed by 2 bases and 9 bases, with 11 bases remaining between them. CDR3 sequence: CASSLSVWGEQFF. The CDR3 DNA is TGTGCCAGCAGTTTATCTGTATGGGGTGAGCAGTTCTTC.

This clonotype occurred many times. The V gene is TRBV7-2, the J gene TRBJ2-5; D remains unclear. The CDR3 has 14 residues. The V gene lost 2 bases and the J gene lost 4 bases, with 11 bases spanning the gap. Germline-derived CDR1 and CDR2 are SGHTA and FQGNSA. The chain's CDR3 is CASSLNMDGETQYF. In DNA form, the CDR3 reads TGTGCCAGCAGCTTAAACATGGACGGAGAGACCCAGTACTTC.

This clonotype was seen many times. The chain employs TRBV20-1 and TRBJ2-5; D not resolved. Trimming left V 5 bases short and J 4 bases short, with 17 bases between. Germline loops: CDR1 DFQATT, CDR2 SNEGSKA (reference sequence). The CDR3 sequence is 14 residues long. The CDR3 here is CSASSPPLSETQYF. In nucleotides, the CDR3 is TGCAGTGCTTCCTCTCCCCCCCTATCAGAGACCCAGTACTTC.

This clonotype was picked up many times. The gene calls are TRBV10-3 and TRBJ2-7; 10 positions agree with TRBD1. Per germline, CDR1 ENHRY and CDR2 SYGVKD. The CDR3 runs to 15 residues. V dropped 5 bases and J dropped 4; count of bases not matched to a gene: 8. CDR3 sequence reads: CAISTGQGSAYEQYF. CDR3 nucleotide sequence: TGTGCCATCAGTACGGGACAGGGGTCAGCTTACGAGCAGTACTTC.

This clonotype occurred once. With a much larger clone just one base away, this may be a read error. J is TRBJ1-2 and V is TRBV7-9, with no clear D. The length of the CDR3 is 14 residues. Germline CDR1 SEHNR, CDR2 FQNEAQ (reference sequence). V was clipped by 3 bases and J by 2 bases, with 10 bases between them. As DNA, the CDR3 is TGTGCCAGCAGCTTTTGGGTTAGGAACTATGGCTACACCTTC. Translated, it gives CASSFWVRNYGYTF.

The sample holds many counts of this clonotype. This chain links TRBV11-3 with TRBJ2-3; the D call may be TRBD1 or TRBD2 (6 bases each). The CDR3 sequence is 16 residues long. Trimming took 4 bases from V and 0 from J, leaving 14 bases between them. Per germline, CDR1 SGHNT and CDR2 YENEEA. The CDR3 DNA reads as TGTGCCAGCAGCTCTAGACTAGGGGGGAGCACAGATACGCAGTATTTT. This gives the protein CASSSRLGGSTDTQYF.

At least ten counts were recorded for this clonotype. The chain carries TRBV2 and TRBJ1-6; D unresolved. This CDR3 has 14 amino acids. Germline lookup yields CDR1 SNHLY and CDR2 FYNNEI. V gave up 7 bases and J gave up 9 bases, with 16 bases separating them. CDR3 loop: CASTLGIGGSPLHF. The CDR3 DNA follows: TGTGCCAGCACCCTGGGGATTGGAGGTTCACCCCTCCACTTT.

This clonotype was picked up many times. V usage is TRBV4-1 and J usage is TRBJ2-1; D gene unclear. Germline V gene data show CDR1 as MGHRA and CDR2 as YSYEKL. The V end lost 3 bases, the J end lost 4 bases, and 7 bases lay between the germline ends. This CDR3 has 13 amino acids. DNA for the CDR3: TGCGCCAGCAGCCATGTAGAATACAATGAGCAGTTCTTC. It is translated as CASSHVEYNEQFF.

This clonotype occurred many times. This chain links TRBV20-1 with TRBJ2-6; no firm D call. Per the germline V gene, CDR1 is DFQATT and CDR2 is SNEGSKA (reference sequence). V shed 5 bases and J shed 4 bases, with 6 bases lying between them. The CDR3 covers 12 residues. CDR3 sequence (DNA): TGCAGTGCTGCCGCGGGGGCCAACGTCCTGACTTTC. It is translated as CSAAAGANVLTF.

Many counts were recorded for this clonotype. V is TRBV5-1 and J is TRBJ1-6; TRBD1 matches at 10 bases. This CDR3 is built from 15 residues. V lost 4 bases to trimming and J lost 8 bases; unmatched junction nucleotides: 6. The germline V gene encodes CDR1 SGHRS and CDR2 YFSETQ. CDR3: CASSGTGTGDSPLHF. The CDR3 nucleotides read TGCGCCAGCAGCGGCACCGGGACAGGGGATTCACCCCTCCACTTT.

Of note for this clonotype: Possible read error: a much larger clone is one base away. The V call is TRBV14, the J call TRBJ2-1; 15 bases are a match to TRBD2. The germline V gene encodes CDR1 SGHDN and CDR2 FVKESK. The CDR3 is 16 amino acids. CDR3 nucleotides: TGTGCCTGCAGCCAAGTCGGGACTAGCGGGGGGAGTGAGCAGTTCTTC. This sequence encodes CACSQVGTSGGSEQFF.

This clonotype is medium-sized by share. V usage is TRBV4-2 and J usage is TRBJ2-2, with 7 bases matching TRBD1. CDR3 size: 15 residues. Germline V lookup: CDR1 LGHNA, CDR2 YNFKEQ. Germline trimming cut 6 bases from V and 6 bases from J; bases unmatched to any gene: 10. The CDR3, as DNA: TGTGCCAGCAGACCCCCGGGACAGTCTCCCGGGGAGCTGTTTTTT. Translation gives CASRPPGQSPGELFF.

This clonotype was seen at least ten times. The CDR3 here is CSARGRNRTNEKLFF. The CDR3 nucleotides read TGCAGTGCTAGAGGCAGGAATAGGACTAATGAAAAACTGTTTTTT. The V and J genes are TRBV20-1 and TRBJ1-4, with D unresolved. There are 15 residues in the CDR3. The V end lost 1 base, the J end lost 2 bases, and 11 bases lay between the germline ends. Germline V gene data show CDR1 as DFQATT and CDR2 as SNEGSKA (reference sequence).